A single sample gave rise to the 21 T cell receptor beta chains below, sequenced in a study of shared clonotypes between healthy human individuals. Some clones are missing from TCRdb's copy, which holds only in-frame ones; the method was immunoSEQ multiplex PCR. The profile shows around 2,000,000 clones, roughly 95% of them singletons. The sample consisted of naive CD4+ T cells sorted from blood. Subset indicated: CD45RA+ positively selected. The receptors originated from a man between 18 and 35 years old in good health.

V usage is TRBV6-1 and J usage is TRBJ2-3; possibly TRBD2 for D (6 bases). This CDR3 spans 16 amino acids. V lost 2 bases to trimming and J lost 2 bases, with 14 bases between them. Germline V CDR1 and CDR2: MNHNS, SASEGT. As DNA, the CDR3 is TGTGCCAGCAGTGAAAACAGGCTAGCGCTCACAGATACGCAGTATTTT. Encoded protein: CASSENRLALTDTQYF.

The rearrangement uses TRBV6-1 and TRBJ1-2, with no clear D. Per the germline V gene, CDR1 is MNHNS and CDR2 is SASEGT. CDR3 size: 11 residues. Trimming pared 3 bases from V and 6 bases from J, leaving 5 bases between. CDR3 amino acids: CASSDLNGYTF. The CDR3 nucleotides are TGTGCCAGCAGTGATTTGAATGGCTACACCTTC.

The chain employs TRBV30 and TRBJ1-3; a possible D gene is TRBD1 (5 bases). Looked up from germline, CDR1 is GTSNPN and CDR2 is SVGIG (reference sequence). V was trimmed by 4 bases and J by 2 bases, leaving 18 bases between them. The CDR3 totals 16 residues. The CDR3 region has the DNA TGTGCCTGGACCCCGGGGCAGGCTAAGCCTGGAAACACCATATATTTT. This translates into CAWTPGQAKPGNTIYF.

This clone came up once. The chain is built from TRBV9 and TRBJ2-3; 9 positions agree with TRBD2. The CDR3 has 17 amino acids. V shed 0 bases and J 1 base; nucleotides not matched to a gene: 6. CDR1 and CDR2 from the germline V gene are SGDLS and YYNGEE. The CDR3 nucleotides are TGTGCCAGCAGCGTAGCTAGCGGGGCCCTGGGCACAGATACGCAGTATTTT. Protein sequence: CASSVASGALGTDTQYF.

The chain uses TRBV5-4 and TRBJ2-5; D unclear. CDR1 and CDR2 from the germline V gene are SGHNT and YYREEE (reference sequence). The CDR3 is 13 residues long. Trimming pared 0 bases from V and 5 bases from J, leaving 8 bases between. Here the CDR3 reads CASSLVKSETQYF. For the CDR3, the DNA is TGTGCCAGCAGCTTGGTAAAGTCGGAGACCCAGTACTTC.

The CDR3, as DNA: TGTGCCATCAGTGAGGGCGCAGGTAGACCCCAAGAGACCCAGTACTTC. Its protein is CAISEGAGRPQETQYF. J is TRBJ2-5 and V is TRBV10-3; D is undetermined. The germline CDR1 and CDR2 sequences are ENHRY and SYGVKD. Trimming removed 2 bases at V and 1 base at J, with 14 bases between. The CDR3 is 16 residues long.

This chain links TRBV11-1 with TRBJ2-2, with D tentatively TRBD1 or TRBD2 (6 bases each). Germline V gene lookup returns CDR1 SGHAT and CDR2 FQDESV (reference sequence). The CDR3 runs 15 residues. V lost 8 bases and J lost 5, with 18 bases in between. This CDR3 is CASGNSGAVTGELFF. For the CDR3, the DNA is TGTGCCAGCGGGAATTCGGGGGCTGTTACCGGGGAGCTGTTTTTT.

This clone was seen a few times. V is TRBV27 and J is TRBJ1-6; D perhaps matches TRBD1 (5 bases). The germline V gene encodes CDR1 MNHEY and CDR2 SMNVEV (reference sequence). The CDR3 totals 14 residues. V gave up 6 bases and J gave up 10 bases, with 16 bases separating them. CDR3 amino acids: CASRNPPQGSPLHF. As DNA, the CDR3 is TGTGCCAGCAGAAACCCCCCGCAGGGATCACCCCTCCACTTT.

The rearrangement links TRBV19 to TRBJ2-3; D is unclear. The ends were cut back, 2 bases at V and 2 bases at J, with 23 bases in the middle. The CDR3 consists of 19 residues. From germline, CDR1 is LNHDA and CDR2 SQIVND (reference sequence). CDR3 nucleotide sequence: TGTGCCAGTAGTATAAGGTCCCCTAGGATAGGAGCCTACACAGATACGCAGTATTTT. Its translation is CASSIRSPRIGAYTDTQYF.

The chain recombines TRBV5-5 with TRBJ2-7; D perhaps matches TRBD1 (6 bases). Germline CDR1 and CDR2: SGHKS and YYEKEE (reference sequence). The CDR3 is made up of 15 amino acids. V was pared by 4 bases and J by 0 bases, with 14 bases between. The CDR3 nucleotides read TGTGCCAGCAGCCACGCCCCGGACAGCTCCTACGAGCAGTACTTC. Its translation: CASSHAPDSSYEQYF.

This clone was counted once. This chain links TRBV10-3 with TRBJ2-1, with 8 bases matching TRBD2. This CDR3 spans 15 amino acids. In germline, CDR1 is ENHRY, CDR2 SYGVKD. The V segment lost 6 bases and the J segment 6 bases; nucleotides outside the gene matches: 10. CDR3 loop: CAIREAGAQVNEQFF. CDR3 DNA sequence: TGTGCCATCAGGGAAGCGGGAGCTCAGGTCAATGAGCAGTTCTTC.

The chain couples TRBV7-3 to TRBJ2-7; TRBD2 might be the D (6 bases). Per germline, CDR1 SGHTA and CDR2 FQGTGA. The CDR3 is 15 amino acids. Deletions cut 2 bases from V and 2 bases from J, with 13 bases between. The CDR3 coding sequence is TGTGCCAGCAGCTTAGAGCAGGGCGGGACCTACGAGCAGTACTTC. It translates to CASSLEQGGTYEQYF.

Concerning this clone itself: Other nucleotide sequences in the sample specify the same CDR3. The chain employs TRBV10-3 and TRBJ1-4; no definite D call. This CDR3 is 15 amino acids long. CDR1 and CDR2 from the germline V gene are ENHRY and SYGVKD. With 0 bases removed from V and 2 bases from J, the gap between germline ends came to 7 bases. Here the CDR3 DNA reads TGTGCCATCAGTGAGTCCGGGGTGACTAATGAAAAACTGTTTTTT. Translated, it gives CAISESGVTNEKLFF.

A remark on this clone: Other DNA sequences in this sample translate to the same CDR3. The CDR3 loop reads CASSSDNEQFF. CDR3 coding DNA: TGTGCCAGCAGTTCGGACAATGAGCAGTTCTTC. V gene TRBV6-5 combines with J gene TRBJ2-1; no clear D. Germline V gives CDR1 MNHEY, CDR2 SVGAGI. The V end was cut by 4 bases, the J end by 5 bases, with 3 bases between. The CDR3 contains 11 residues.

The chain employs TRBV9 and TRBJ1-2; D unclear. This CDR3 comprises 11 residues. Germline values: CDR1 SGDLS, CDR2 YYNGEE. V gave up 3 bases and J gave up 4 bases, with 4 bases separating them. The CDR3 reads CASSGSYGYTF. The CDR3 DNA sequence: TGTGCCAGCAGCGGCAGCTATGGCTACACCTTC.

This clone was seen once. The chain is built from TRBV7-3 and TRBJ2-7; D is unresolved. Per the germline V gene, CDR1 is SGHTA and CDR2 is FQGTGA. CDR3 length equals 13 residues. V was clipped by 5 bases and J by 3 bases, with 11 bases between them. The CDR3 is CASSQNGYYEQYF. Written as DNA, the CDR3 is TGTGCCAGCAGCCAAAACGGATACTACGAGCAGTACTTC.

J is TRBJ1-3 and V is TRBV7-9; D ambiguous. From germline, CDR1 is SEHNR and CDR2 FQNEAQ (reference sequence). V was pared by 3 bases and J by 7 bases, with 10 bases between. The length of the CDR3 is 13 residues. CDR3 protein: CASSFPVRNTIYF. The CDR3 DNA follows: TGTGCCAGCAGCTTTCCGGTCCGGAACACCATATATTTT.

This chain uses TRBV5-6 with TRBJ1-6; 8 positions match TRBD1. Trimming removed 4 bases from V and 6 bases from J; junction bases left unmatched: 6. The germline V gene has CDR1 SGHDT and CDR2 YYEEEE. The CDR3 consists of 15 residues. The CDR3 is CASSVGTGLNSPLHF. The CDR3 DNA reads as TGTGCCAGCAGCGTAGGGACAGGCCTTAATTCACCCCTCCACTTT.

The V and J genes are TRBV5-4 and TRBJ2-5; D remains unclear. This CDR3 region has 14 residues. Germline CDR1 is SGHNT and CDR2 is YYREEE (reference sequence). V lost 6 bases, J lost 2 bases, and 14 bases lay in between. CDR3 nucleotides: TGTGCCAGCACCTCTGGACGGAATCAAGAGACCCAGTACTTC. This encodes CASTSGRNQETQYF.

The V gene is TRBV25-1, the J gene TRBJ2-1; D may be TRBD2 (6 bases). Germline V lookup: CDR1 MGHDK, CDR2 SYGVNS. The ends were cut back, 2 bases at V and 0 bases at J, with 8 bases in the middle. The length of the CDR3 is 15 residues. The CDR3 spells CASSEAGSSYNEQFF. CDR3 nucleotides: TGTGCCAGCAGTGAAGCGGGGAGCTCCTACAATGAGCAGTTCTTC.

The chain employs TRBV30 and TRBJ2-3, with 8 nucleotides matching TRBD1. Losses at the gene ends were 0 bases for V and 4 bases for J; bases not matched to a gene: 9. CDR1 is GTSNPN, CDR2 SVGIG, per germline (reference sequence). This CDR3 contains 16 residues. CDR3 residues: CAWSVAQGAESDTQYF. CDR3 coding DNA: TGTGCCTGGAGTGTAGCCCAGGGGGCCGAGTCAGATACGCAGTATTTT.